This T cell receptor beta chain was sequenced during a study of blood T cell repertoires in COVID-19 (dated by TCRdb to the early 2020s). In the study overall: The collaborator samples originated in the United States, Italy and Spain and spanned the acute and convalescent phases of COVID-19. The prospective study material was composed of cDNA or gDNA derived from T cells, B-cell-depleted T cells, or PBMCs. The dataset comprised deeply sampled blood TCRbeta repertoires from subjects exposed to, actively infected with, or recovered from COVID-19. The repertoires were made available in a free public database intended to serve as a resource for research on the immune response to SARS-CoV-2. The samples were drawn from the first 160 participants of the ongoing ImmuneRACE study and from 1,254 subjects provided by 6 global collaborators. The sample metadata nearly always contained a de-identified subject ID, COVID-19 status, age in years and sex. HLA class I and class II types, where available, came from metadata supplied by the sample provider rather than from assay-based typing. Broader findings and caveats from the paper: The quantity of clinical and demographic metadata differed by source and by participant and was supplied without curation.

At one collaborating source in Seattle, patients were enrolled during active infection and were followed longitudinally through the course of disease. The collaborating institutions used their own protocols to collect whole blood in K2EDTA tubes. For TCRbeta analysis, collaborators shipped samples as frozen whole blood, isolated PBMCs, or DNA extracted from either of those sample types. TCRbeta CDR3 regions were amplified from genomic DNA using the immunoSEQ Assay, a bias-controlled multiplex PCR. In the paper's pipeline: Within the assay, amplification of reference gene primers was used to estimate how many nucleated cells each sample contained. To quantify the absolute abundance of each unique TCRbeta CDR3 rearrangement, sequence reads were collapsed and filtered. Productive Simpson clonality was computed per sample as the square root of Simpson's diversity index over productive rearrangements. TCRdb retrieved this table from immuneACCESS and kept in-frame rearrangements only. Not all clones are present; in checked studies, unresolved V genes account for under half, and no reason is known for the remainder. D and trimming come from the DNA, and the V and J calls and clone size come from that table. Present in this sample are 200,000 to 250,000 clones, approximately 90% of which were seen just once. Around 0.84% of the sample is in the top ten clones.

Taken from the germline V gene, the CDR1 and CDR2 loops are SGHRS and YFSETQ. The CDR3 contains 15 residues, cysteine and phenylalanine counted. CDR3 DNA only is kept here, 45 bases in frame from base 1. V is pared back by 4 bases and J by 3 bases, with 13 bases lying between the germline termini. Points on this clone: Its antigen is not yet known. Base qualities are missing; no much larger clone stands one base away.

What was sequenced was peripheral blood. The origin of this receptor is a man in his 60s with COVID-19, enrolled during active disease. The rearranged chain carries TRBV5-1 and TRBJ2-2, with TRBD2 as a weak D call on 6 bases. The sequenced DNA: TGCGCCAGCAGCGCCCAGGGAGGTGACACCGGGGAGCTGTTTTTT. This sequence encodes CASSAQGGDTGELFF. Where the CDR3 stops, the reference TRBV5-1 and TRBJ2-2 genes take over; the full variable domain is KAGVTQTPRYLIKTRGQQVTLSCSPISGHRSVSWYQQTPGQGLQFLFEYFSETQRNKGNFPGRFSGRQFSNSRSEMNVSTLELGDSALYLCASSAQGGDTGELFFGEGSRLTVL.